These 3 T cell receptor beta chains were all obtained from the same sample, sequenced in a study of blood T cell repertoires in COVID-19. TCRdb's table, derived via immunoSEQ multiplex PCR, lists solely in-frame clones and lacks some. The table records about 170,000 clones, roughly four fifths of them present only once. The material sequenced was peripheral blood. These TCRs come from a human donor with acute or convalescent COVID-19. The donor label of this sample is uncertain.

This clone occurred a few times. This chain uses TRBV25-1 with TRBJ1-6, with D tentatively TRBD1 (6 bases). V was pared by 9 bases and J by 1 base, with 10 bases between. The CDR3 contains 14 residues. Per germline, CDR1 MGHDK and CDR2 SYGVNS. As DNA, the CDR3 is TGTGCCAGTGAGGGGGAATCCTATAATTCACCCCTCCACTTT. It translates to CASEGESYNSPLHF.

The CDR3 loop reads CASSYGQGKTFF. CDR3 nucleotide sequence: TGTGCCAGCAGTTATGGACAGGGGAAAACTTTCTTT. This chain uses TRBV12-3 or TRBV12-4 with TRBJ1-1; 9 bases map to TRBD1. V lost 4 bases to trimming and J lost 12 bases; unmatched junction nucleotides: 6. The CDR3 loop spans 12 amino acids.

The rearrangement links TRBV6-1 to TRBJ2-5, with TRBD2 matching over 11 bases. The CDR3 runs 15 residues. Germline CDR1 and CDR2: MNHNS and SASEGT. J lost 1 base, V lost 7 bases, and 5 bases had no gene match. DNA for the CDR3: TGTGCCAGCATTCATAGCGGGAGGGCCCAAGAGACCCAGTACTTC. Amino acids: CASIHSGRAQETQYF.